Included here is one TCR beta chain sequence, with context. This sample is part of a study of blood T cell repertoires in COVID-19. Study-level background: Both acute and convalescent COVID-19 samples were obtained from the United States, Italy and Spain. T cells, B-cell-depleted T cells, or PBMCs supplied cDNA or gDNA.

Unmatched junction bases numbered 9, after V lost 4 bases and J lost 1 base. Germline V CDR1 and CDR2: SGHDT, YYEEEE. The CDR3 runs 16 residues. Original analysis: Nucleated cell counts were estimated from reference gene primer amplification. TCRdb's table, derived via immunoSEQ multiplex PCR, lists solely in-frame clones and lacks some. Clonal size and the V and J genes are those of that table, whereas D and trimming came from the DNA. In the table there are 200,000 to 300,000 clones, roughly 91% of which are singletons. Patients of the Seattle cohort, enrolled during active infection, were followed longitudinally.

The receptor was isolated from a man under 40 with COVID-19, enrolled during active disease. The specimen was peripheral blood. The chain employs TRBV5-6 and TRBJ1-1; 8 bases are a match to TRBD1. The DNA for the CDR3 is TGTGCCAGCAGCAGGGACAGGAGACCTTCGAACACTGAAGCTTTCTTT. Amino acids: CASSRDRRPSNTEAFF.